Following are 29 T cell receptor beta chains from one sample sequenced in a study of beta chain features in type 1 diabetes. Expressed TCRB transcripts were sequenced because the entire RNA isolate underwent reverse transcription. Generated by immunoSEQ multiplex PCR, the TCRdb table keeps only in-frame clones and is missing some. The top ten hold approximately 4% of the sample, which has some 250,000 clones, around 26% seen once. Specimen: central memory CD4+ T cells from blood. The receptors shown here come from a man aged 25 to 40 in good health.

The rearrangement joins TRBV27 to TRBJ1-2; 12 bases line up with TRBD1. Germline values: CDR1 MNHEY, CDR2 SMNVEV (reference sequence). After removal of 3 bases from V and 8 bases from J, the junction contained 7 bases not matched to a gene. The CDR3 has 15 amino acids. Here the CDR3 reads CASSFSPGTGGGYTF. The CDR3 DNA follows: TGTGCCAGCAGTTTCTCCCCCGGGACAGGGGGCGGCTACACCTTC.

The table lists this clone with a few counts. CDR3 DNA: TGTGCCAGCAGCGTAGTGGGGGCAGAGACCCAGTACTTC. It yields the protein CASSVVGAETQYF. The V and J genes are TRBV9 and TRBJ2-5; D possibly corresponds to TRBD1 (6 bases). This CDR3 is built from 13 residues. Trimming removed 0 bases from V and 4 bases from J, with 7 bases in between. Germline CDR1 is SGDLS and CDR2 is YYNGEE.

V gene TRBV19 combines with J gene TRBJ2-5; weak D call: TRBD1 (5 bases). Germline CDR1 is LNHDA and CDR2 is SQIVND (reference sequence). The CDR3 consists of 13 residues. V was trimmed by 7 bases and J by 5 bases, leaving 14 bases between them. CDR3 DNA sequence: TGTGCCAGTACCCCGGCCAAGGGGGAGACCCAGTACTTC. Amino acids: CASTPAKGETQYF.

There are a few counts of this clone. The CDR3 is CASSPGFNEQFF. CDR3 in DNA: TGTGCCAGCAGTCCCGGGTTCAATGAGCAGTTCTTC. This chain connects TRBV5-5 to TRBJ2-1; D ambiguous. Per germline, CDR1 SGHKS and CDR2 YYEKEE (reference sequence). The CDR3 has 12 amino acids. V shed 5 bases and J shed 6 bases, with 9 bases lying between them.

The chain links TRBV7-6 to TRBJ2-5; D is unresolved. Germline loops: CDR1 SGHVS, CDR2 FNYEAQ. The CDR3 length is 15 residues. V lost 2 bases and J 2 bases, leaving 12 bases between the germline ends. CDR3 sequence (DNA): TGTGCCAGCAGCTTATCAGTGACGGTGCAAGAGACCCAGTACTTC. As protein: CASSLSVTVQETQYF.

CDR3 protein: CASSLGLGAGPYEQYF. CDR3 coding DNA: TGTGCCAGCAGCTTAGGGCTTGGGGCAGGACCCTACGAGCAGTACTTC. The V call is TRBV7-9, the J call TRBJ2-7; D possibly corresponds to TRBD1 (5 bases). The CDR3 spans 16 residues. Germline V gives CDR1 SEHNR, CDR2 FQNEAQ (reference sequence). Trimming removed 1 base at V and 2 bases at J, with 15 bases between.

This clone was observed a handful of times. V and J are TRBV10-3 and TRBJ2-5; 12 positions agree with TRBD1. V was clipped by 2 bases and J by 1 base; unmatched bases: 14. This CDR3 contains 20 residues. Germline V gives CDR1 ENHRY, CDR2 SYGVKD. The CDR3 nucleotides read TGTGCCATCAGTGAGCCCTGGGGGACAGGGGGCCGCCTCTTCCAAGAGACCCAGTACTTC. It codes for CAISEPWGTGGRLFQETQYF.

The V and J genes are TRBV18 and TRBJ2-7; 11 positions agree with TRBD2. V dropped 2 bases and J dropped 4; count of bases not matched to a gene: 13. The germline V gene encodes CDR1 KGHSH and CDR2 LQKENI. The CDR3 covers 18 residues. The CDR3 DNA reads TGTGCCAGCTCACCAGCGGGAGGCCTAGCGGGAGGCATATACGAGCAGTACTTC. Its translation: CASSPAGGLAGGIYEQYF.

As concerns this clone: A far larger clone is a single base away, which makes a read error likely. V gene TRBV7-2 combines with J gene TRBJ2-6; possible D gene TRBD1, 5 bases. CDR1 SGHTA and CDR2 FQGNSA come from the germline V gene. This CDR3 region has 14 residues. Here the CDR3 reads CAIRTDSGANGLTF. In DNA, the CDR3 is TGTGCCATCCGCACAGACTCTGGGGCCAACGGCCTGACTTTC. Looking up the rest from reference TRBV7-2 and TRBJ2-6 gives the full variable domain: GAGVSQSPSNKVTEKGKDVELRCDPISGHTALYWYRQSLGQGLEFLIYFQGNSAPDKSGLPSDRFSAERTGGSVSTLTIQRTQQEDSAVYLCAIRTDSGANGLTFGAGSRLTVL.

The chain combines TRBV5-1 with TRBJ2-4, with D perhaps matching TRBD1 or TRBD2 (5 bases each). The CDR3 is made up of 14 amino acids. The V gene's germline CDR1 is SGHRS and CDR2 YFSETQ. V was clipped by 2 bases and J by 4 bases, with 10 bases between them. Here the CDR3 reads CASSFRDRKNIQYF. The CDR3 DNA sequence: TGCGCCAGCAGCTTCCGGGACCGGAAAAACATTCAGTACTTC.

There are a few counts of this clone. The genes are TRBV29-1 and TRBJ2-2; no firm D call. CDR1 SQVTM and CDR2 ANQGSEA come from the germline V gene. The CDR3 sequence is 12 residues long. Trimming pared 7 bases from V and 3 bases from J, leaving 9 bases between. CDR3 in amino acids: CSGWGHTGELFF. The CDR3 DNA is TGCAGCGGGTGGGGTCACACCGGGGAGCTGTTTTTT.

In this sample, this clone turned up a few times. V usage is TRBV28 and J usage is TRBJ2-4; 7 bases fit TRBD2. CDR1 is MDHEN and CDR2 is SYDVKM in the germline V gene. The V segment lost 6 bases and the J segment 3 bases; nucleotides outside the gene matches: 5. This CDR3 is 14 amino acids long. CDR3 sequence (DNA): TGTGCCAGCAGCCACCGGGGGGACAAAAACATTCAGTACTTC. Translating it yields CASSHRGDKNIQYF.

The V call is TRBV30, the J call TRBJ1-2; D is undetermined. The CDR3 runs to 13 residues. V gave up 5 bases and J gave up 0 bases, with 10 bases separating them. Germline assignment: CDR1 GTSNPN and CDR2 SVGIG (reference sequence). CDR3 sequence: CAWAQQSNYGYTF. As DNA, the CDR3 is TGTGCCTGGGCACAGCAATCTAACTATGGCTACACCTTC.

The chain uses TRBV29-1 and TRBJ1-2; the D is unclear. This CDR3 region has 11 residues. The germline V gene encodes CDR1 SQVTM and CDR2 ANQGSEA. V lost 4 bases and J lost 4, with 7 bases in between. The CDR3 is CSVAPSYGYTF. The CDR3 DNA reads as TGCAGCGTTGCACCCAGCTATGGCTACACCTTC.

The chain joins TRBV7-9 to TRBJ1-2, with TRBD1 as a possible D gene (5 bases). Trimming removed 1 base at V and 5 bases at J, with 11 bases between. Per germline, CDR1 SEHNR and CDR2 FQNEAQ (reference sequence). CDR3 length equals 14 residues. CDR3 in amino acids: CASSLGPGEYGYTF. The DNA for the CDR3 is TGTGCCAGCAGCTTAGGCCCGGGGGAGTATGGCTACACCTTC.

This clone was seen more than once but under ten times. The chain links TRBV28 to TRBJ2-3, with D perhaps given as TRBD1 or TRBD2 (5 bases each). Looked up from germline, CDR1 is MDHEN and CDR2 is SYDVKM. V was trimmed by 1 base and J by 1 base, leaving 9 bases between them. This CDR3 contains 15 residues. The CDR3 reads CASSLSGPGTDTQYF. Here the CDR3 DNA reads TGTGCCAGCAGTTTATCGGGACCCGGCACAGATACGCAGTATTTT.

This chain connects TRBV7-2 to TRBJ2-1, with 9 bases that match TRBD2. The V segment lost 5 bases and the J segment 15 bases; nucleotides outside the gene matches: 11. Looked up from germline, CDR1 is SGHTA and CDR2 is FQGNSA. The CDR3 has 13 amino acids. CDR3 in DNA: TGTGCCAGCAGCCCCTATAGCGGGAGCCCATGGTTCTTC. Amino acids: CASSPYSGSPWFF.

This clone was counted between two and nine times. The chain couples TRBV29-1 to TRBJ2-1; D is undetermined. The germline gives CDR1 SQVTM, CDR2 ANQGSEA. The V gene lost 7 bases and the J gene lost 4 bases, with 8 bases spanning the gap. The CDR3 is made up of 11 amino acids. The CDR3 loop reads CSALRYNEQFF. The DNA of the CDR3 is TGCAGCGCACTCCGGTACAATGAGCAGTTCTTC.

In regard to this clone: Distinct nucleotide sequences in the sample also encode this CDR3. CDR3 nucleotides: TGTGCCTGGAGTACAGGGGTAACTGAAGCTTTCTTT. Translating it yields CAWSTGVTEAFF. This sequence joins TRBV30 and TRBJ1-1; 7 bases are shared with TRBD1. Trimming cost V 2 bases and J 5 bases; bases outside gene matches: 2. Germline CDR1 and CDR2: GTSNPN and SVGIG (reference sequence). The CDR3 has 12 residues.

This clone turned up a few times. The rearrangement uses TRBV28 and TRBJ1-2, with 7 bases fitting TRBD1. Losses at the gene ends were 6 bases for V and 7 bases for J; bases not matched to a gene: 8. Germline CDR1 MDHEN, CDR2 SYDVKM. CDR3 length equals 13 residues. In DNA form, the CDR3 reads TGTGCCAGCAGACCGAGGGGGCCCGGTGGCTACACCTTC. It encodes CASRPRGPGGYTF.

The sample holds a few counts of this clone. The V and J genes are TRBV29-1 and TRBJ2-7, with D tentatively TRBD1 or TRBD2 (6 bases each). Trimming took off 7 bases at V and 3 bases at J, with 19 bases between the two ends. CDR3 length: 14 residues. Germline loops: CDR1 SQVTM, CDR2 ANQGSEA. CDR3 nucleotide sequence: TGCAGCGCAATCACGGGGGCAGGGTACTACGAGCAGTACTTC. Translating it yields CSAITGAGYYEQYF.

This sequence joins TRBV30 and TRBJ2-7; a possible D gene is TRBD2 (5 bases). The V gene lost 0 bases and the J gene lost 8 bases, with 8 bases spanning the gap. The CDR3 spans 11 residues. Germline loops: CDR1 GTSNPN, CDR2 SVGIG (reference sequence). The CDR3 protein is CAWSVEGKQYF. DNA for the CDR3: TGTGCCTGGAGTGTAGAGGGTAAGCAGTACTTC. The full variable domain, rest sourced from reference TRBV30 and TRBJ2-7, is SQTIHQWPATLVQPVGSPLSLECTVEGTSNPNLYWYRQAAGRGLQLLFYSVGIGQISSEVPQNLSASRPQDRQFILSSKKLLLSDSGFYLCAWSVEGKQYFGPGTRLTVT.

A few counts support this clone. The J gene is TRBJ2-3, the V gene TRBV15, with a weak D call TRBD2 (6 bases). The ends were cut back, 2 bases at V and 5 bases at J, with 14 bases in the middle. Per germline, CDR1 LNHNV and CDR2 YYDKDF (reference sequence). The CDR3 extends over 15 amino acids. The CDR3 DNA reads TGTGCCACCAGCAGATCCGGAGGGCCAGGAGATACGCAGTATTTT. Amino acid sequence: CATSRSGGPGDTQYF.

This chain connects TRBV7-2 to TRBJ1-1, with a weak D call TRBD1 (5 bases). V lost 7 bases and J 4 bases, leaving 13 bases between the germline ends. The CDR3 loop spans 13 amino acids. Germline V CDR1 and CDR2: SGHTA, FQGNSA. CDR3 region: CASTRRDPTEAFF. The CDR3, as DNA: TGTGCCAGCACCCGCAGGGACCCCACTGAAGCTTTCTTT.

The chain carries TRBV2 and TRBJ2-1, with D hard to call. The germline CDR1 and CDR2 sequences are SNHLY and FYNNEI. V shed 10 bases and J shed 0 bases, with 13 bases lying between them. The CDR3 loop spans 14 amino acids. Written as DNA, the CDR3 is TGTGCCATTTCGACACCGAGCTCCTACAATGAGCAGTTCTTC. Translation: CAISTPSSYNEQFF.

Details on this clone: This likely stems from a read error, as it lies one base from a far larger clone. The rearrangement joins TRBV28 to TRBJ2-7, with 9 bases fitting TRBD1. The CDR3 has 14 residues. Germline assignment: CDR1 MDHEN and CDR2 SYDVKM. The CDR3 spells CARSSRGQGREQYF. As DNA, the CDR3 is TGTGCCCGCAGTTCTCGTGGACAGGGGAGGGAGCAGTACTTC.

This clone has more than one count but fewer than ten. This chain connects TRBV28 to TRBJ2-7; TRBD1 agrees at 9 bases. Trimming at V came to 8 bases and at J to 6 bases, leaving 14 bases not matched to a gene. Germline assignment: CDR1 MDHEN and CDR2 SYDVKM. This CDR3 is built from 15 residues. CDR3 residues: CASSGQGTAAGEQYF. The DNA of the CDR3 is TGTGCCAGCTCCGGACAGGGGACGGCCGCGGGCGAGCAGTACTTC.

This clone occurred a few times. The chain carries TRBV18 and TRBJ2-2; 7 bases fit TRBD1. The germline V gene has CDR1 KGHSH and CDR2 LQKENI. Losses at the gene ends were 3 bases for V and 5 bases for J; bases not matched to a gene: 0. The length of the CDR3 is 13 residues. This chain's CDR3 is CASSPGQTGELFF. The CDR3 DNA follows: TGTGCCAGCTCACCGGGACAGACCGGGGAGCTGTTTTTT.

The sample holds a few counts of this clone. Written as DNA, the CDR3 is TGTGCCAGCAGCCTGGACAGGGCAGGGAACGAGCAGTACTTC. It codes for CASSLDRAGNEQYF. This chain connects TRBV5-6 to TRBJ2-7; 8 nucleotides line up with TRBD1. Germline V gives CDR1 SGHDT, CDR2 YYEEEE. The V segment lost 4 bases and the J segment 5 bases; nucleotides outside the gene matches: 8. The CDR3 length is 14 residues.